Listed here are 10 T cell receptor beta chains from one sample, sequenced in a study of cytomegalovirus exposure and HLA in healthy donors. PCR involved 60 Vbeta and 13 Jbeta primers. The data were produced by immunoSEQ multiplex PCR, yet TCRdb's version contains in-frame clones alone and is incomplete. The sample includes roughly 120,000 clones. The sequencing input was PBMCs. Receptor source: a man aged 30 to 45 in good health and CMV-seronegative.

This sequence joins TRBV28 and TRBJ2-7, with D perhaps matching TRBD2 (6 bases). The CDR3 covers 12 residues. CDR1 is MDHEN and CDR2 is SYDVKM in the germline V gene. V was cut by 6 bases and J by 10 bases, with 16 bases left in between. This CDR3 reads CASSQVPGEQYF. CDR3 DNA: TGTGCCAGCAGCCAGGTCCCGGGGGAACAGTACTTC.

The CDR3 nucleotides are TGTGCCAGCAGTGAAGAGTCCAGCGGGCGAATCTCCTACGAGCAGTACTTC. It translates to CASSEESSGRISYEQYF. This chain links TRBV2 with TRBJ2-7; weak D call: TRBD2 (6 bases). Germline CDR1 SNHLY, CDR2 FYNNEI. V shed 1 base and J shed 0 bases, with 16 bases lying between them. CDR3 size: 17 residues.

The CDR3 bases are TGTGCCAGTAGTGTCGGACAGGGGGTGGCGAATTCACCCCTCCACTTT. Translation: CASSVGQGVANSPLHF. The J gene is TRBJ1-6, the V gene TRBV19, with 10 bases fitting TRBD1. Unmatched junction bases numbered 8, after V lost 5 bases and J lost 7 bases. CDR1 is LNHDA, CDR2 SQIVND, per germline (reference sequence). CDR3 length equals 16 residues.

V gene TRBV27 combines with J gene TRBJ2-7; 8 nucleotides align to TRBD1. V lost 6 bases, J lost 3 bases, and 10 bases stayed unmatched. The CDR3 has 15 residues. Per germline, CDR1 MNHEY and CDR2 SMNVEV (reference sequence). The CDR3 bases are TGTGCCAGCAGCCCCAGGGGGCGATGGAACTACGAGCAGTACTTC. Protein sequence: CASSPRGRWNYEQYF.

The rearrangement uses TRBV5-1 and TRBJ1-5; perhaps TRBD1 as D (5 bases). Trimming left V 4 bases short and J 2 bases short, with 25 bases between. The CDR3 has 19 residues. Per germline, CDR1 SGHRS and CDR2 YFSETQ. The CDR3 DNA sequence: TGCGCCAGCAGCCCTGCTCCCCCTGCCCGGGGGGGTGGCAATCAGCCCCAGCATTTT. Protein: CASSPAPPARGGGNQPQHF.

The V gene is TRBV6-1, the J gene TRBJ1-5, with TRBD1 as a possible D gene (6 bases). Per the germline V gene, CDR1 is MNHNS and CDR2 is SASEGT. The ends were cut back, 0 bases at V and 4 bases at J, with 10 bases in the middle. The CDR3 consists of 15 residues. CDR3 region: CASSEAGQFNQPQHF. The CDR3, as DNA: TGTGCCAGCAGTGAAGCAGGACAGTTTAATCAGCCCCAGCATTTT.

The V gene is TRBV5-1, the J gene TRBJ2-2, with 10 bases fitting TRBD2. From germline, CDR1 is SGHRS and CDR2 YFSETQ. Trimming removed 3 bases from V and 6 bases from J; junction bases left unmatched: 2. The CDR3 has 14 amino acids. The CDR3 spells CASSWTSGAGELFF. DNA for the CDR3: TGCGCCAGCAGCTGGACTAGCGGAGCCGGGGAGCTGTTTTTT.

The chain recombines TRBV5-1 with TRBJ2-1, with TRBD2 identical over 12 bases. CDR3 length equals 15 residues. The junction had 6 bases not matched to a gene; V was cut back by 4 bases and J by 7 bases. Germline CDR1 SGHRS, CDR2 YFSETQ. In DNA form, the CDR3 reads TGCGCCAGCAGCCCCGGGACTAGCGGGCGAAATGAGCAGTTCTTC. Residues: CASSPGTSGRNEQFF.

The chain links TRBV13 to TRBJ2-2, with 10 bases that match TRBD2. J gave up 4 bases and V 6 bases, and 14 bases lay outside the gene matches. The CDR3 is made up of 18 amino acids. CDR1 PRHDT and CDR2 FYEKMQ come from the germline V gene (reference sequence). CDR3 sequence reads: CASSPGLAVLSITGELFF. CDR3 DNA sequence: TGTGCCAGCAGTCCCGGACTAGCGGTCCTGAGTATCACCGGGGAGCTGTTTTTT.

The V gene is TRBV5-6, the J gene TRBJ2-7, with a possible D match to TRBD2 (6 bases). CDR3 length equals 13 residues. Looked up from germline, CDR1 is SGHDT and CDR2 is YYEEEE. The V end was cut by 4 bases, the J end by 3 bases, with 11 bases between. CDR3 coding DNA: TGTGCCAGCAGCGCCTGGACTAACTACGAGCAGTACTTC. Translated: CASSAWTNYEQYF.